This TCR beta chain was sequenced for a study of cytomegalovirus exposure and HLA in healthy donors. Comments on this clone: Its specificity is not known.

The study ran its PCR with 60 Vbeta and 13 Jbeta primers. Using immunoSEQ multiplex PCR, the repertoire was profiled, and TCRdb retains in-frame clones only, with some absent. Its listing shows under 200,000 clones. The V gene's germline CDR1 is MNHNY and CDR2 SVGAGI (reference sequence). V was shortened by 10 bases and J by 2 bases, with 15 bases between the two germline ends. This CDR3 comprises 14 residues. Study-level findings and limits: In a later analysis, HLA-C alleles had the fewest associated TCRs, DRB1 alleles the most. The productive fraction for most TCR beta V segments was about 87% or about 30% in an earlier analysis.

The chain carries TRBV6-6 and TRBJ1-5; D is uncertain. The clonotype comes from a woman under 30 in good health and CMV-seropositive. Sequenced material: PBMCs. CDR3 sequence reads: CATRLDSGNQPQHF. The CDR3, as DNA: TGTGCCACCCGCCTGGACTCGGGCAATCAGCCCCAGCATTTT.